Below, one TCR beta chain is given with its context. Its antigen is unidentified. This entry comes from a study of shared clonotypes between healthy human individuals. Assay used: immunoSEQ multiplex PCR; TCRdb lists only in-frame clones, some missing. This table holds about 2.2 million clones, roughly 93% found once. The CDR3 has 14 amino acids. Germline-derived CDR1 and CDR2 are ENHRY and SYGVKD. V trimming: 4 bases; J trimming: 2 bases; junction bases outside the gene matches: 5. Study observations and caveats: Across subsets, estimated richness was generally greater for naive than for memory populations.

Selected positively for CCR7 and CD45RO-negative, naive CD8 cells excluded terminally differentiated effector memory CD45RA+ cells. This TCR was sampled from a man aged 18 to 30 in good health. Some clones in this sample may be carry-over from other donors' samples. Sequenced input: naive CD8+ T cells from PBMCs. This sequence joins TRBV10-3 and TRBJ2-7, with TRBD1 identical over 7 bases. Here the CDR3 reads CAISAGQAAYEQYF. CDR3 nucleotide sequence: TGTGCCATCAGTGCCGGACAGGCCGCCTACGAGCAGTACTTC.